This T cell receptor (beta chain) was sequenced during a study of beta chain features in type 1 diabetes. Study as a whole: The examined sorted cells totaled fewer than 140 million across samples.

Expressed TCRB transcripts got sequenced, as all isolated RNA was reverse transcribed. Profiled with immunoSEQ multiplex PCR; TCRdb holds only in-frame clones, not every one. The table has hundreds of thousands of clones, 15% to 18% seen once; the top ten hold 0.07% to 0.095%. Each of the sorted populations had a purity greater than 98%. Trimming shortened V by 4 bases and J by 10 bases, and 19 bases separated the two germline ends. Germline V gene sequence: CDR1 MDHEN, CDR2 SYDVKM. The CDR3 contains 15 residues. The rearrangement uses TRBV28 and TRBJ1-4, with D maybe TRBD1 (5 bases). The sequenced sample consisted of naive CD4+ T cells from blood. The receptor comes from a man between 18 and 35 years old in good health. CDR3 DNA sequence: TGTGCCAGCAGTTCCGGGGGTTCCCCGGGAGGAAAACTGTTTTTT. Amino acids: CASSSGGSPGGKLFF.